The sequence of this T cell receptor (beta chain) was determined in a study of technical replicates of blood from a handful of donors. TCRdb's copy holds only in-frame clones and misses some; the assay was immunoSEQ multiplex PCR. This sample has around 80,000 clones, with roughly 98% found just once. Germline CDR1 and CDR2: MDHEN and SYDVKM. The junction had 14 bases not matched to a gene; V was cut back by 6 bases and J by 8 bases. The CDR3 is 17 amino acids. The chain is built from TRBV28 and TRBJ2-1; 12 nucleotides agree with TRBD2. Input material: T cells isolated from PBMCs. The receptor was derived from a human donor in good health. The CDR3 reads CASSFPPTSGRRDEQFF. The CDR3 nucleotides read TGTGCCAGCAGCTTCCCCCCCACTAGCGGGAGGAGGGATGAGCAGTTCTTC.